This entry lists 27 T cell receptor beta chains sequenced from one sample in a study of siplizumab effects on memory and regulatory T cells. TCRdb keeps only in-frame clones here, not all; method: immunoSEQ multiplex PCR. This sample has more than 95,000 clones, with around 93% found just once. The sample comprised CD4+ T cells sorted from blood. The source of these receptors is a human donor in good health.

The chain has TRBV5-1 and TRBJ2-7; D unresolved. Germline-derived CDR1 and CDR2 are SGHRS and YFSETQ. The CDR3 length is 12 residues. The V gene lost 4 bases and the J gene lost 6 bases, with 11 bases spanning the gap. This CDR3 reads CASSQQAGEQYF. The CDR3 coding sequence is TGCGCCAGCAGCCAGCAGGCCGGCGAGCAGTACTTC.

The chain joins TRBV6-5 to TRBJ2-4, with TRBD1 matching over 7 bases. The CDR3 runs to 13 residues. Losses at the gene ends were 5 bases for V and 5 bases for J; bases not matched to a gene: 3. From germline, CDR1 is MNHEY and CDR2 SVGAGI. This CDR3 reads CASSGQAENIQYF. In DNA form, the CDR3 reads TGTGCCAGCAGTGGACAGGCCGAAAACATTCAGTACTTC.

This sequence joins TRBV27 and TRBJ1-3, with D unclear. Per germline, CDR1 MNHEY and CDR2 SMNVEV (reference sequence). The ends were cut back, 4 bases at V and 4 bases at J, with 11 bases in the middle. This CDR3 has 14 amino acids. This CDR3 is CASSSPGLGNTIYF. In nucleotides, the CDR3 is TGTGCCAGCAGTTCCCCGGGCCTGGGAAACACCATATATTTT.

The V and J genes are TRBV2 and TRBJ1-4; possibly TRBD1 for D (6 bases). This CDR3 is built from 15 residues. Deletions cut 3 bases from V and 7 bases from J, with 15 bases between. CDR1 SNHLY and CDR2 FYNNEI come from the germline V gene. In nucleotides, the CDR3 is TGTGCCAGCAGTGATTCGGGGGCTTGGATTGAAAAACTGTTTTTT. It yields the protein CASSDSGAWIEKLFF.

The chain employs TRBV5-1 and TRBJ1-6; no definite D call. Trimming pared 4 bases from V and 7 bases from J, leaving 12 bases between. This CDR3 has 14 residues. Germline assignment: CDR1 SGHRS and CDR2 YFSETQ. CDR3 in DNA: TGCGCCAGCAGCGGAGGGAGGAGGAATTCACCCCTCCACTTT. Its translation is CASSGGRRNSPLHF.

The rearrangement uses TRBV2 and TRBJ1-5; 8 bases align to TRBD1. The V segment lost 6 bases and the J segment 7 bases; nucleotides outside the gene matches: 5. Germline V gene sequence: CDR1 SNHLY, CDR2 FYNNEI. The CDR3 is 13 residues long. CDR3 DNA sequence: TGTGCCAGCAGAGACAGGGGCGGACAGCCCCAGCATTTT. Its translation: CASRDRGGQPQHF. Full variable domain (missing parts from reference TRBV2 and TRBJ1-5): EPEVTQTPSHQVTQMGQEVILRCVPISNHLYFYWYRQILGQKVEFLVSFYNNEISEKSEIFDDQFSVERPDGSNFTLKIRSTKLEDSAMYFCASRDRGGQPQHFGDGTRLSIL.

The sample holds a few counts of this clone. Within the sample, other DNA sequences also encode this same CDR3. The CDR3 sequence is CASSPNTGELFF. CDR3 nucleotide sequence: TGTGCCAGCTCACCAAACACCGGGGAGCTGTTTTTT. This chain uses TRBV18 with TRBJ2-2; no clear D gene. CDR1 KGHSH and CDR2 LQKENI come from the germline V gene. This CDR3 is 12 amino acids long. V was pared by 2 bases and J by 2 bases, with 0 bases between.

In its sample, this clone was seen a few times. The CDR3, as DNA: TGTGCCAGCAGCCCTGCCCAGGCCACCCCGGCCTACAATGAGCAGTTCTTC. It yields the protein CASSPAQATPAYNEQFF. The rearrangement joins TRBV9 to TRBJ2-1; the D is unclear. CDR1 and CDR2 from the germline V gene are SGDLS and YYNGEE. The CDR3 extends over 17 amino acids. V lost 4 bases to trimming and J lost 2 bases, with 19 bases between them.

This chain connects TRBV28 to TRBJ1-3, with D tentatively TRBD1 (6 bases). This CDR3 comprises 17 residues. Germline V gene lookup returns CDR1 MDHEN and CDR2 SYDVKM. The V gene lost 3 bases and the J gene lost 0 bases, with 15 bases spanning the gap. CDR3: CASSFPLDSHSGNTIYF. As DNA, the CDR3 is TGTGCCAGCAGTTTTCCCCTGGACAGCCACTCTGGAAACACCATATATTTT.

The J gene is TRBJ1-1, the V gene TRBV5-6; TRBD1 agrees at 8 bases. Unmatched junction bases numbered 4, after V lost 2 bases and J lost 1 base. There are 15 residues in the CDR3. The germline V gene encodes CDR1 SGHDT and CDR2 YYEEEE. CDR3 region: CASSLQGVTNTEAFF. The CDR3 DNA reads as TGTGCCAGCAGCTTACAGGGGGTAACGAACACTGAAGCTTTCTTT. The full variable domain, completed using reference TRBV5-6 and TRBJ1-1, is DAGVTQSPTHLIKTRGQQVTLRCSPKSGHDTVSWYQQALGQGPQFIFQYYEEEERQRGNFPDRFSGHQFPNYSSELNVNALLLGDSALYLCASSLQGVTNTEAFFGQGTRLTVV.

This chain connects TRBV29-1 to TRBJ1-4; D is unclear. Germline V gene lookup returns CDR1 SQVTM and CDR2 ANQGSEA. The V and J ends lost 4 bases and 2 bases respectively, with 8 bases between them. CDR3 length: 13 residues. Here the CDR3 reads CSVGSNTNEKLFF. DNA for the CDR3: TGCAGCGTTGGTTCAAATACTAATGAAAAACTGTTTTTT.

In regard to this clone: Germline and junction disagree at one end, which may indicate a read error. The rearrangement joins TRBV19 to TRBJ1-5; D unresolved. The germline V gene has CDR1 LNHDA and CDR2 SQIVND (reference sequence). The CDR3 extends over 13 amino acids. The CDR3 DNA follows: TGTGCCAGTAGTATGGCGAGTAACTCACCCCGGCATTTT. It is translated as CASSMASNSPRHF.

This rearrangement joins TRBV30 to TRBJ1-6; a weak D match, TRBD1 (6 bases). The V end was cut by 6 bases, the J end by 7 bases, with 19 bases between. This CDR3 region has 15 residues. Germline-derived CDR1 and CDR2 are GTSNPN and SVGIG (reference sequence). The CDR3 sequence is CACNAGAPTNSPLHF. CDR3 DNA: TGTGCCTGCAACGCAGGGGCGCCAACCAATTCACCCCTCCACTTT. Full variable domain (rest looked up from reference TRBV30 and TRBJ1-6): SQTIHQWPATLVQPVGSPLSLECTVEGTSNPNLYWYRQAAGRGLQLLFYSVGIGQISSEVPQNLSASRPQDRQFILSSKKLLLSDSGFYLCACNAGAPTNSPLHFGNGTRLTVT.

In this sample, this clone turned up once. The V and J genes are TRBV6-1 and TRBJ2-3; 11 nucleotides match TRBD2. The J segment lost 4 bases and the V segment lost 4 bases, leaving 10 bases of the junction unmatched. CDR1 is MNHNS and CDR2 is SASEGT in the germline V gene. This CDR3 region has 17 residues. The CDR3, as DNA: TGTGCCAGCAGTGTAGACGGGCTAGCGGGGGGCTCAGATACGCAGTATTTT. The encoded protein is CASSVDGLAGGSDTQYF.

CDR3 protein: CASSLSGNTEAFF. The CDR3 DNA follows: TGTGCCAGCAGCTTGTCGGGGAACACTGAAGCTTTCTTT. The chain carries TRBV11-1 and TRBJ1-1; D not resolved. Trimming pared 3 bases from V and 1 base from J, leaving 6 bases between. CDR3 length equals 13 residues. The V gene's germline CDR1 is SGHAT and CDR2 FQDESV (reference sequence).

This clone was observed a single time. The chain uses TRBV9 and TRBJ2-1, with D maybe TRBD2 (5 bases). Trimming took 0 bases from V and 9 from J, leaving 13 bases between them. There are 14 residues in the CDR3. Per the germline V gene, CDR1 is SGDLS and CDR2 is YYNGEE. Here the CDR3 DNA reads TGTGCCAGCAGCGTAGGGACCAAAGGAGGTGAGCAGTTCTTC. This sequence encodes CASSVGTKGGEQFF.

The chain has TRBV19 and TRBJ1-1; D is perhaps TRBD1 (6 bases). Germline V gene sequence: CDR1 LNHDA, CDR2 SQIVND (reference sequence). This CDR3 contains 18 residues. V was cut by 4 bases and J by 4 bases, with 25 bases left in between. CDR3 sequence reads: CASSTRGGGGAFGTEAFF. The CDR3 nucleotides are TGTGCCAGTAGTACGCGGGGAGGAGGGGGGGCCTTTGGCACTGAAGCTTTCTTT. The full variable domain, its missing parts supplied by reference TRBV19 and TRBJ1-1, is DGGITQSPKYLFRKEGQNVTLSCEQNLNHDAMYWYRQDPGQGLRLIYYSQIVNDFQKGDIAEGYSVSREKKESFPLTVTSAQKNPTAFYLCASSTRGGGGAFGTEAFFGQGTRLTVV.

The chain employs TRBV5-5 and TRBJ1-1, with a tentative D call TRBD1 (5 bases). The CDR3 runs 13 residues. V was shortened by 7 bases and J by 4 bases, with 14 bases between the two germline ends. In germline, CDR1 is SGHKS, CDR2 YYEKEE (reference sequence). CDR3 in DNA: TGTGCCAGCTCTACATTGGGGGGCACTGAAGCTTTCTTT. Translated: CASSTLGGTEAFF.

CDR3 DNA: TGTGCCAGCAGCCGACGACAAGGCAGCGGGTACGCGAACACCGGGGAGCTGTTTTTT. Translation gives CASSRRQGSGYANTGELFF. The chain carries TRBV7-2 and TRBJ2-2; D possibly corresponds to TRBD2 (6 bases). Germline V gives CDR1 SGHTA, CDR2 FQGNSA. The V end was cut by 5 bases, the J end by 0 bases, with 22 bases between. The length of the CDR3 is 19 residues.

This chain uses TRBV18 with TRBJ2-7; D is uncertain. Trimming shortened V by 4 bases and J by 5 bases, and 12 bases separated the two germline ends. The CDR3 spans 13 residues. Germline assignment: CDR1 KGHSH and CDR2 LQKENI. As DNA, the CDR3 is TGTGCCAGCTCACAAAAAACGAGCCACGAGCAGTACTTC. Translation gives CASSQKTSHEQYF.

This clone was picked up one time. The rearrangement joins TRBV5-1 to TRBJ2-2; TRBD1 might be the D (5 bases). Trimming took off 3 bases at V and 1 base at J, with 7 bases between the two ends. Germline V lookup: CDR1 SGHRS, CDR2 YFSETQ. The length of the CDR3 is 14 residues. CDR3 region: CASSSTGNTGELFF. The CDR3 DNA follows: TGCGCCAGCAGCTCTACAGGGAACACCGGGGAGCTGTTTTTT.

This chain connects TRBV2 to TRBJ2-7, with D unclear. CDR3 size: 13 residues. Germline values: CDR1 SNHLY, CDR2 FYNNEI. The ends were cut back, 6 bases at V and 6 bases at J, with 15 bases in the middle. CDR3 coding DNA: TGTGCCAGCAGATACCAGGTAGTAGGCGAGCAGTACTTC. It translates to CASRYQVVGEQYF.

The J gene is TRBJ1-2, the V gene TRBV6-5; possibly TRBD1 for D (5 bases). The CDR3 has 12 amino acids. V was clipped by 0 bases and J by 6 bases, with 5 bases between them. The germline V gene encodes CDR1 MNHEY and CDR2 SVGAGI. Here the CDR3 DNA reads TGTGCCAGCAGTTACTCGGGGGATGGCTACACCTTC. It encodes CASSYSGDGYTF.

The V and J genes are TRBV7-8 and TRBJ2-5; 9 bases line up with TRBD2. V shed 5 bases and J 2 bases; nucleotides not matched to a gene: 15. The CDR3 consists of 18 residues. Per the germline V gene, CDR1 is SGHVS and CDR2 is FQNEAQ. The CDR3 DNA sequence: TGTGCCAGCAGCACCGGACGCGGGGGGCTAGCGGGGCAAGAGACCCAGTACTTC. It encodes CASSTGRGGLAGQETQYF.

CDR3 residues: CATSRKDRVNEKLFF. The CDR3 DNA reads TGTGCCACCAGCAGAAAGGACAGGGTTAATGAAAAACTGTTTTTT. V is TRBV15 and J is TRBJ1-4, with TRBD1 matching over 8 bases. The CDR3 contains 15 residues. CDR1 LNHNV and CDR2 YYDKDF come from the germline V gene (reference sequence). J was trimmed by 4 bases and V by 2 bases; bases with no gene match: 3.

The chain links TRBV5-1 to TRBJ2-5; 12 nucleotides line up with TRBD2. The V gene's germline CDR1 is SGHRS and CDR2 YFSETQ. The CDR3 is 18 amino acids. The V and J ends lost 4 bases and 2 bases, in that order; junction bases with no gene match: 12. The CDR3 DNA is TGCGCCAGCAGCCCCGCTCTCAGACTAGCGGGGGCGCAAGAGACCCAGTACTTC. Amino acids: CASSPALRLAGAQETQYF.

The CDR3: CASSPVIRAQDTEAFF. For the CDR3, the DNA is TGTGCCAGCAGCCCCGTGATAAGGGCCCAGGACACTGAAGCTTTCTTT. The rearrangement uses TRBV5-5 and TRBJ1-1, with D unresolved. Trimming shortened V by 4 bases and J by 3 bases, and 19 bases separated the two germline ends. Germline V CDR1 and CDR2: SGHKS, YYEKEE (reference sequence). This CDR3 region has 16 residues.